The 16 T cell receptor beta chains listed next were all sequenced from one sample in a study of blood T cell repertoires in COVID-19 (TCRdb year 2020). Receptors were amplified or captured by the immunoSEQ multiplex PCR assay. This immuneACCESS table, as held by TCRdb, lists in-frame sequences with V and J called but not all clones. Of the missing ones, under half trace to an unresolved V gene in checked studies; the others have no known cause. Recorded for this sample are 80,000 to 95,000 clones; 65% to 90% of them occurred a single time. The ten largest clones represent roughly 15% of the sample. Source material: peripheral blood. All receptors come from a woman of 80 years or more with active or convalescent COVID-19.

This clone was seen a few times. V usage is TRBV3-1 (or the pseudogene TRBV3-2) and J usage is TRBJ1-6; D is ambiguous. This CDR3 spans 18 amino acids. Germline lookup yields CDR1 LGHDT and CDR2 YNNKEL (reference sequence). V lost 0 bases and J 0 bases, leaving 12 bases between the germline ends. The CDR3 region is CASSQDLPGSSYNSPLHF. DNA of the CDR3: TGTGCCAGCAGCCAAGATCTGCCGGGGAGCTCCTATAATTCACCCCTCCACTTT.

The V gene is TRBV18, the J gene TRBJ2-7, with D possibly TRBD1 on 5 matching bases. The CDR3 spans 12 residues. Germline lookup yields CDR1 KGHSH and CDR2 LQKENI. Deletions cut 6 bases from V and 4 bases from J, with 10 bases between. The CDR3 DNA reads TGTGCCAGCTCGCCTGACAGATACGAGCAGTACTTC. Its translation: CASSPDRYEQYF.

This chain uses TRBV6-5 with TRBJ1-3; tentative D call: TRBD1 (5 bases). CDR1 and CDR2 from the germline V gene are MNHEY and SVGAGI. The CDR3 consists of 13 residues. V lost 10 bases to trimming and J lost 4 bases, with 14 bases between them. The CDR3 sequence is CATGAGDGNTIYF. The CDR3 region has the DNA TGTGCCACGGGAGCGGGGGACGGAAACACCATATATTTT.

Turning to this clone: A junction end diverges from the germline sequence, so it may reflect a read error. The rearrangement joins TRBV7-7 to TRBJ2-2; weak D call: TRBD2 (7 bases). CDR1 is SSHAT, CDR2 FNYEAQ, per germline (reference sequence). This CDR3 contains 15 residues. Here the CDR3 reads CASSSGGGHTGELFF. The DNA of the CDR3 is TGTGCTAGCAGCTCGGGGGGCGGGCACACCGGGGAGCTGTTTTTT.

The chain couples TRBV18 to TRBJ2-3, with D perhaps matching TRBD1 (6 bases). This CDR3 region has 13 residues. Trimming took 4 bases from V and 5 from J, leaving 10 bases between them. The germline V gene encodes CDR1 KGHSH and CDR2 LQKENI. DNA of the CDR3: TGTGCCAGCTCACTGACAGGAGGAGATACGCAGTATTTT. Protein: CASSLTGGDTQYF.

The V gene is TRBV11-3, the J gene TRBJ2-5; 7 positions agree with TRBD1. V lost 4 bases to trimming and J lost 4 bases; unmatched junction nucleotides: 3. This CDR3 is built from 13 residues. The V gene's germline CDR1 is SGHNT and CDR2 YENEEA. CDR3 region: CASSSHRGETQYF. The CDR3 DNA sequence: TGTGCCAGCAGCTCTCACAGGGGAGAGACCCAGTACTTC.

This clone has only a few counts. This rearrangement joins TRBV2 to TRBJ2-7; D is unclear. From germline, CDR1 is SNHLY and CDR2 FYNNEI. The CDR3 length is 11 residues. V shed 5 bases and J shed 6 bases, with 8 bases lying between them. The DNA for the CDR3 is TGTGCCAGCAGTCCCCTGCGCGAGCAGTACTTC. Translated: CASSPLREQYF.

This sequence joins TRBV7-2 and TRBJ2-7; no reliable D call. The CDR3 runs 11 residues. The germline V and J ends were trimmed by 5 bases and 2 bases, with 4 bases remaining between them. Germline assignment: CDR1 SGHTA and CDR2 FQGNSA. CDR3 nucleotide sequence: TGTGCCAGCAGCCTTACCTACGAGCAGTACTTC. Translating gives CASSLTYEQYF.

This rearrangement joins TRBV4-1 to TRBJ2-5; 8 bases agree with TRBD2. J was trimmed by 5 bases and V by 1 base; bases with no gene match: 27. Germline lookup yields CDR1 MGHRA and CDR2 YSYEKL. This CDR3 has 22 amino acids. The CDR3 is CASSQGRLTISPQPGGLETQYF. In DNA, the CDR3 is TGCGCCAGCAGCCAAGGCCGGCTGACAATAAGTCCTCAGCCGGGGGGGCTTGAGACCCAGTACTTC.

The chain's CDR3 is CSASSSSPPGELFF. For the CDR3, the DNA is TGCAGTGCTAGTAGTAGTAGCCCCCCCGGGGAGCTGTTTTTT. The rearrangement joins TRBV20-1 to TRBJ2-2, with D hard to call. V shed 3 bases and J shed 6 bases, with 14 bases lying between them. The CDR3 runs to 14 residues. Germline V lookup: CDR1 DFQATT, CDR2 SNEGSKA (reference sequence).

In DNA, the CDR3 is TGTGCCAGCAGCTTACCTGGGGGGACAGGGTTTGATGAGCAGTTCTTC. This codes for CASSLPGGTGFDEQFF. The V and J genes are TRBV7-3 and TRBJ2-1; 9 bases match TRBD1. Germline CDR1 is SGHTA and CDR2 is FQGTGA. This CDR3 region has 16 residues. Trimming cost V 2 bases and J 8 bases; bases outside gene matches: 10.

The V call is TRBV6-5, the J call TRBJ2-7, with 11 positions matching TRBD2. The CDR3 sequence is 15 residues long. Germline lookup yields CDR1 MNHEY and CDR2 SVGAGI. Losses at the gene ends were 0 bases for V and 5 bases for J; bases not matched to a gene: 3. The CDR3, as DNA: TGTGCCAGCAGTTACTCGGGTAGCGGGAGGGACGAGCAGTACTTC. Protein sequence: CASSYSGSGRDEQYF.

The CDR3, as DNA: TGTGCCAGTAGTAACAGGGACTCTGGAAACACCATATATTTT. Protein product: CASSNRDSGNTIYF. This rearrangement joins TRBV19 to TRBJ1-3, with TRBD1 as a possible D gene (6 bases). Between the trimmed V and J ends, which lost 4 bases and 0 bases, there was a span of 7 bases. Looked up from germline, CDR1 is LNHDA and CDR2 is SQIVND (reference sequence). There are 14 residues in the CDR3.

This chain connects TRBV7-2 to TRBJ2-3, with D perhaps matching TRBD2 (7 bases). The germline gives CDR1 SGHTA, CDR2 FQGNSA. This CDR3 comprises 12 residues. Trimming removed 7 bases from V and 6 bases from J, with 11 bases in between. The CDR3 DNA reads TGTGCCAGCATGGGAGGGGGGGATACGCAGTATTTT. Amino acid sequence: CASMGGGDTQYF.

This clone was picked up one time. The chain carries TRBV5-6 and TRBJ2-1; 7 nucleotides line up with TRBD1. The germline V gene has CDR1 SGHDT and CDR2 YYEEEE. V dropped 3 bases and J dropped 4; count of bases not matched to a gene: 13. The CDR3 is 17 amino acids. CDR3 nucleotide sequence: TGTGCCAGCAGCTGGGGTGGGGGACAGAGTCCTTACAATGAGCAGTTCTTC. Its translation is CASSWGGGQSPYNEQFF.

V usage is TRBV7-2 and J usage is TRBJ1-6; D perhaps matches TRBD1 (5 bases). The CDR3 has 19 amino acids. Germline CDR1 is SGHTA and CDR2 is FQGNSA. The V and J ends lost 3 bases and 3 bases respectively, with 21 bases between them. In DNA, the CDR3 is TGTGCCAGCAGCTTTTCCCCACGGGGGATGAGGGGCTATAATTCACCCCTCCACTTT. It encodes CASSFSPRGMRGYNSPLHF.